This T cell receptor (beta chain) was retrieved from a study of cytomegalovirus exposure and HLA in healthy donors. Study details: The roughly 700 first-cohort repertoires and the 95 to 150 validation repertoires shared the same platform, a later analysis reported.

In the case of this clone: The antigen is undetermined.

Study-level points and caveats: Some public TCRs appeared in many individuals, while most sequences were rare. High sensitivity and specificity were reportedly achieved when the classifier diagnosed cytomegalovirus status.

It was the approximately 130-subject validation cohort, separate from the approximately 680-subject first cohort, to which the donors belonged. Using immunoSEQ multiplex PCR, the repertoire was profiled, and TCRdb retains in-frame clones only, with some absent. This table has 100,000 to 150,000 clones, 70% to 90% appearing once. This CDR3 has 15 residues. V was clipped by 1 base and J by 3 bases; unmatched bases: 2. Germline lookup yields CDR1 SGHKS and CDR2 YYEKEE (reference sequence). The TCR sequence derives from a young man in good health and CMV-seronegative. The sequencing sample was made of PBMCs. The rearrangement links TRBV5-5 to TRBJ2-3, with 10 positions matching TRBD2. CDR3 in amino acids: CASSLTSGVTDTQYF. The CDR3, as DNA: TGTGCCAGCAGCTTGACTAGCGGGGTGACAGATACGCAGTATTTT.